This TCR beta chain was profiled in a study of CD8+ T cells in alopecia areata (dated by TCRdb to the late 2010s). As for the study more broadly: Treated patients were enrolled in an open-label pilot trial of oral tofacitinib, 5 to 10 mg twice daily, for moderate-to-severe alopecia areata. Patients stayed on tofacitinib for 6 to 18 months and then had 6 months of follow-up off drug so that delayed response and recurrence could be assessed. For the treated patients, the SALT score, which quantifies what percentage of scalp surface area is affected, served as the measure of disease severity. To study T cell clonal expansion in alopecia areata, the researchers applied high-throughput TCRbeta sequencing to both the C3H/HeJ mouse model and human patients. In humans, TCRbeta sequencing was performed on scalp tissue and on sorted CD4+ and CD8+ peripheral blood T cells from healthy controls and from patients with patchy or totalis/universalis alopecia areata. Biopsies were taken from tofacitinib-treated patients at baseline and at 4 and 24 weeks of treatment, and a later scalp biopsy was taken in several of the tofacitinib-treated patients. Clonality in the scalp was compared among normal scalp (n=4), patchy alopecia areata scalp (n=8), and alopecia totalis/universalis scalp (n=8). RNA was obtained with the PAXgene miRNA kit for fixed scalp, the miRNeasy kit for PBMCs, and the RNeasy kit for mouse skin. Amplification of TCRbeta CDR3 regions was done by immunoSEQ multiplex PCR using 35 Vbeta forward primers and 13 Jbeta reverse primers.

The paper's findings and limits, for the study overall: Compared with mice, TCR sequences shared between patients were less clear, possibly partly because of HLA diversity across the patient population. During tofacitinib treatment, many expanded lesional clones stuck around in both scalp and blood, and this persistence may partly explain why relapse happens after treatment is stopped. Tofacitinib significantly lowered scalp clonality and the number of expanded CD8+ clones among the top 100 scalp clones. Scalp TCR repertoire analysis is complicated because resident alphabeta T cells in normal human skin are also sequenced, whereas mouse skin is dominated by gammadelta T cells. Because the treated cohort was small and had only one nonresponder, larger studies are needed to examine links between baseline CD8+ expansion and response. Lesional scalp, especially in alopecia totalis/universalis, showed higher clonality and more expanded CD8+ clones than normal scalp, suggesting antigenic drive.

Libraries came from the immunoSEQ multiplex PCR assay. RNA was extracted from all samples and reverse transcribed into cDNA, which served as template for TCR sequencing. First-strand cDNA was synthesized using SuperScript III with a 2:1 mix of oligo-dT and random hexamers. Amplification bias was assessed with a synthetic immune receptor repertoire, and residual bias was removed computationally. Turning to the authors' computational methods: Raw reads were preprocessed to remove errors, and CDR3 was defined according to IMGT conventions as the region from the conserved cysteine to phenylalanine. To get clonality, Shannon entropy was normalized by log2 of the number of productive unique TCRs and the result was subtracted from 1. CD4 or CD8 identity of scalp clones was inferred by cross-referencing scalp TCRbeta sequences with sorted blood CD4 and CD8 repertoires. The table was pulled from immuneACCESS by TCRdb, which kept in-frame rearrangements only. Such tables lose some clones; where checked, under half of the loss comes from unresolved V genes, and the rest has no known cause. V, J and clone size are taken as reported in that table, and D and trimming were inferred from the DNA itself. The table for this sample lists over 100,000 clones; roughly three fifths of them were counted only once. 12% of the sample belongs to the ten largest clones.

According to the germline V gene (reference sequence), CDR1 reads MNHEY and CDR2 reads SMNVEV. There are 17 amino acids in the CDR3, from cysteine to phenylalanine inclusive. Only the CDR3 part of the read is kept: 51 bases, read in frame from the first base. V and J lose 1 base and 0 bases, and a span of 13 bases separates them. This clone was seen only a few times. No antigen is known for it. No base quality information exists; no much larger clone differs at one position. Reading the label with the study, this specimen's time point is: less than 30 weeks on oral tofacitinib. The treatment or condition tag for this specimen amounts to: oral pan-JAK inhibitor, 5-10 mg twice daily. Peripheral blood and lesional scalp punch biopsies were obtained from patients with alopecia areata. PBMCs were separated by density centrifugation and stained for CD3, CD4 and CD8, after which CD4+ and CD8+ T cells were sorted on a FACSAria.

The chain was built from TRBV27 and TRBJ1-5, with the D segment identity uncertain. The material was CD8+ T cells sorted from blood, obtained at week 24, from a patient treated with tofacitinib. The TCR comes from a human donor with alopecia areata. The CDR3 in this case is CASSLLGGPYSNQPQHF. Here is the DNA: TGTGCCAGCAGTTTATTGGGCGGCCCATATAGCAATCAGCCCCAGCATTTT.